This entry lists 5 T cell receptor beta chains sequenced from one sample in a study of T-cell reconstitution after alpha-beta-depleted transplantation in children. A library of TCRbeta sequences, prepared with unique molecular identifiers, was generated. Each CDR3 protein is one row after TCRdb ran MiXCR on the PCR reads. The table lists 200,000 to 250,000 distinct CDR3 sequences, roughly a tenth of them singletons. Specimen: PBMCs from the stem cell graft donor, collected from the stem cell graft. The receptors originated from a human donor who donated a stem cell graft to a child with SCID.

This clonotype was seen repeatedly, ten times or more. CDR3 sequence (DNA): TGTGCCAGCAGTTGGAACGTGGGCACTGAAGCTTTCTTT. It translates to CASSWNVGTEAFF. The chain is built from TRBV6-5 and TRBJ1-1; D is ambiguous. Trimming removed 4 bases at V and 4 bases at J, with 10 bases between. There are 13 residues in the CDR3. CDR1 and CDR2 (germline): MNHEY, SVGAGI.

Ten or more counts support this clonotype. CDR3 sequence: CASSLARGYGYTF. The DNA of the CDR3 is TGTGCCAGCAGCTTAGCCAGGGGGTATGGCTACACCTTC. The chain is built from TRBV7-9 and TRBJ1-2; 7 nucleotides line up with TRBD1. The germline V gene has CDR1 SEHNR and CDR2 FQNEAQ (reference sequence). V was pared by 0 bases and J by 5 bases, with 0 bases of the junction left unmatched. CDR3 size: 13 residues.

This clonotype occurred a few times. The genes are TRBV18 and TRBJ1-2; 7 bases are a match to TRBD1. This CDR3 spans 13 amino acids. With 6 bases clipped from V and 3 bases from J, the junction kept 4 bases outside the gene matches. Per the germline V gene, CDR1 is KGHSH and CDR2 is LQKENI. CDR3 sequence: CASSPTGYYGYTF. Written as DNA, the CDR3 is TGTGCCAGCTCGCCGACAGGGTACTATGGCTACACCTTC.

This clonotype was observed many times. V and J are TRBV7-2 and TRBJ2-7; D gene ambiguous. Germline lookup yields CDR1 SGHTA and CDR2 FQGNSA. CDR3 length: 12 residues. The ends were cut back, 0 bases at V and 3 bases at J, with 3 bases in the middle. The CDR3 loop reads CASSLAHYEQYF. In DNA form, the CDR3 reads TGTGCCAGCAGCTTAGCACACTACGAGCAGTACTTC.

This clonotype was found a few times. The chain has TRBV3-1 and TRBJ2-7; tentatively, D is TRBD2 (5 bases). Germline V lookup: CDR1 LGHDT, CDR2 YNNKEL (reference sequence). This CDR3 is 15 amino acids long. Between the trimmed V and J ends, which lost 4 bases and 1 base, there was a span of 14 bases. The CDR3 coding sequence is TGTGCCAGCAGCCTTAGGTATCGGGGATCCTACGAGCAGTACTTC. Translated, it gives CASSLRYRGSYEQYF.